These 12 T cell receptor beta chains originate from one sample sequenced in a study of blood T cells in healthy people across ages. Primers used in a second PCR of about 6 to 11 cycles were a sample-barcoded 5' primer and a J-beta primer mix. TCRdb redid the calling of the 5' RACE reads with MiXCR, one entry per CDR3 protein. Of some 1.5 million distinct CDR3 sequences in the sample, 28% were seen once. Sequenced: blood. These receptors originate from a woman aged 30 to 39 in good health.

This sequence joins TRBV12-3 or TRBV12-4 and TRBJ2-4, with a possible D match to TRBD2 (6 bases). This CDR3 contains 13 residues. With 5 bases removed from V and 8 bases from J, the gap between germline ends came to 13 bases. CDR3 protein: CASSRGNWDIQYF. CDR3 DNA sequence: TGTGCCAGCAGTCGCGGGAATTGGGACATTCAGTACTTC.

The genes are TRBV25-1 and TRBJ2-1; 7 nucleotides agree with TRBD1. The length of the CDR3 is 14 residues. CDR1 is MGHDK and CDR2 is SYGVNS in the germline V gene. The trim removed 8 bases at V and 5 bases at J, leaving 9 bases unmatched. The DNA of the CDR3 is TGTGCCAGCGGCCACAGGGGACCGCACAATGAGCAGTTCTTC. It is translated as CASGHRGPHNEQFF.

This clonotype has only a few counts. CDR3 sequence: CAWSPTGYNEQFF. CDR3 sequence (DNA): TGTGCCTGGAGTCCTACAGGGTACAATGAGCAGTTCTTC. The chain combines TRBV30 with TRBJ2-1; D is perhaps TRBD1 (6 bases). CDR1 is GTSNPN and CDR2 is SVGIG in the germline V gene (reference sequence). The CDR3 runs to 13 residues. The germline V and J ends were trimmed by 2 bases and 4 bases, with 9 bases remaining between them.

CDR3 sequence (DNA): TGCAGCGCCGGGGAGTCTAGCGGGAGGGCGAATGAGCAGTTCTTC. Its translation: CSAGESSGRANEQFF. The J gene is TRBJ2-1, the V gene TRBV29-1, with 12 bases matching TRBD2. There are 15 residues in the CDR3. CDR1 is SQVTM, CDR2 ANQGSEA, per germline. J gave up 7 bases and V 7 bases, and 11 bases lay outside the gene matches.

The chain links TRBV20-1 to TRBJ2-1, with 8 nucleotides matching TRBD2. CDR3 length: 14 residues. With V trimmed by 5 bases and J by 6 bases, 9 bases remained unmatched. Germline V gene sequence: CDR1 DFQATT, CDR2 SNEGSKA (reference sequence). Here the CDR3 DNA reads TGCAGTGCTCGGGGGGGTAATCGGATCAATGAGCAGTTCTTC. Its translation: CSARGGNRINEQFF.

This clonotype occurred a few times. The chain employs TRBV20-1 and TRBJ2-1, with 11 bases identical to TRBD2. CDR1 and CDR2 (germline): DFQATT, SNEGSKA (reference sequence). The CDR3 has 16 residues. Unmatched junction bases numbered 7, after V lost 6 bases and J lost 0 bases. The CDR3 sequence is CSAAGTSGFSYNEQFF. The CDR3 DNA sequence: TGCAGTGCCGCCGGGACTAGCGGTTTCTCCTACAATGAGCAGTTCTTC.

Comments on this clonotype: A read error may be the cause here, since a much bigger clone is one base away. The chain links TRBV24-1 to TRBJ2-5, with D possibly TRBD2 on 5 matching bases. V lost 6 bases and J lost 3, with 10 bases in between. The CDR3 has 13 amino acids. The germline gives CDR1 KGHDR, CDR2 SFDVKD. The CDR3 nucleotides read TGTGCCACCAGTATGGTGGGAGAAGAGACCCAGTACTTC. This translates into CATSMVGEETQYF.

This clonotype was counted ten times or more. The CDR3 bases are TGCGCCAGCAGCCCGACTAGCGGGTGGAGAGAGACCCAGTACTTC. This encodes CASSPTSGWRETQYF. The J gene is TRBJ2-5, the V gene TRBV5-1; 10 bases are a match to TRBD2. The CDR3 loop spans 15 amino acids. Germline CDR1 SGHRS, CDR2 YFSETQ. Losses at the gene ends were 4 bases for V and 4 bases for J; bases not matched to a gene: 7.

This clonotype was counted between two and nine times. CDR3 bases: TGTGCCAGCAGTTTAGTGCGGGGGGATTACAATGAGCAGTTCTTC. This sequence encodes CASSLVRGDYNEQFF. The rearrangement joins TRBV28 to TRBJ2-1, with 8 nucleotides matching TRBD2. There are 15 residues in the CDR3. Germline CDR1 is MDHEN and CDR2 is SYDVKM. V was clipped by 2 bases and J by 4 bases; unmatched bases: 4. Full variable domain (missing parts from reference TRBV28 and TRBJ2-1): DVKVTQSSRYLVKRTGEKVFLECVQDMDHENMFWYRQDPGLGLRLIYFSYDVKMKEKGDIPEGYSVSREKKERFSLILESASTNQTSMYLCASSLVRGDYNEQFFGPGTRLTVL.

There are a few counts of this clonotype. Being one base from a much bigger clone, this may be a read error. This sequence joins TRBV7-2 and TRBJ2-7, with 12 bases identical to TRBD2. Germline V gene data show CDR1 as SGHTA and CDR2 as FQGNSA. This CDR3 has 15 amino acids. V lost 5 bases, J lost 7 bases, and 9 bases stayed unmatched. The CDR3 DNA sequence: TGTGCCAGCAGCGCGGGACTAGCGGGCGCCAATGAGCAGTACTTC. It specifies CASSAGLAGANEQYF.

This clonotype has only a few counts. The chain joins TRBV5-4 to TRBJ2-7; D not certain. Germline values: CDR1 SGHNT, CDR2 YYREEE (reference sequence). The CDR3 length is 14 residues. V lost 4 bases and J lost 2, with 13 bases in between. The CDR3, as DNA: TGTGCCAGCAGCACCCACGACGCGGCCTACGAGCAGTACTTC. Encoded protein: CASSTHDAAYEQYF.

This clonotype was detected a few times. The CDR3, as DNA: TGTGCCAGCAGTTTCTCTATGGCTAGCAATCAGCCCCAGCATTTT. Its translation: CASSFSMASNQPQHF. The gene calls are TRBV12-3 or TRBV12-4 and TRBJ1-5, with unresolved D. This CDR3 has 15 amino acids. V was clipped by 3 bases and J by 0 bases, with 9 bases between them.